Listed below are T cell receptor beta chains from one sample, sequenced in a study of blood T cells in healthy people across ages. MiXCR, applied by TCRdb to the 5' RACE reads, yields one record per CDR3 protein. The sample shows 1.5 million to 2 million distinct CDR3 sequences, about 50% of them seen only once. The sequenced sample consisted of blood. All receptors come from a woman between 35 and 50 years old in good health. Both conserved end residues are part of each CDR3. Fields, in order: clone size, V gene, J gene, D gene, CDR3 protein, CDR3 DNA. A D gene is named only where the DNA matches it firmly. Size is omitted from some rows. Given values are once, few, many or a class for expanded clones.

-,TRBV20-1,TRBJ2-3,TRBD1,CSASTGAFRTDTQYF,TGCAGTGCTAGTACAGGGGCTTTTAGAACAGATACGCAGTATTTT
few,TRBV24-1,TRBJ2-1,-,CATSDFLGGGNEQFF,TGTGCCACCAGTGATTTCCTCGGAGGCGGCAATGAGCAGTTCTTC
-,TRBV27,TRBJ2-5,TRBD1,CASSPTGQGQETQYF,TGTGCCAGCAGCCCAACGGGACAGGGCCAAGAGACCCAGTACTTC
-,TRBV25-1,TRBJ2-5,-,CASSEVVHYQETQYF,TGTGCCAGCAGTGAAGTTGTCCACTACCAAGAGACCCAGTACTTC
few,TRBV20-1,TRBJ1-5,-,CSARDQGKVDQPQHF,TGCAGTGCTAGAGATCAGGGGAAGGTGGATCAGCCCCAGCATTTT
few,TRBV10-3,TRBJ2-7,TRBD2,CAISDRGGEQYF,TGTGCCATCAGTGACCGGGGGGGCGAGCAGTACTTC
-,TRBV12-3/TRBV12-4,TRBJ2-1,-,CASSLFGRGGGYNEQFF,TGTGCCAGCAGTTTATTTGGTCGGGGTGGAGGCTACAATGAGCAGTTCTTC
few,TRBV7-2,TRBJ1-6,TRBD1,CASSIMTGGVSPLHF,TGTGCCAGCAGCATAATGACAGGGGGCGTCTCACCCCTCCACTTT
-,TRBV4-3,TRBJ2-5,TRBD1,CASSQDGTGEWNEQYF,TGCGCCAGCAGCCAAGATGGGACAGGAGAGTGGAATGAGCAGTACTTC
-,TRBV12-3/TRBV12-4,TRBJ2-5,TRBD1,CASTGQAGIQETQYF,TGTGCCAGCACCGGACAGGCAGGGATCCAAGAGACCCAGTACTTC
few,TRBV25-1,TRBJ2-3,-,CASSSPRGARTDTQYF,TGTGCCAGCAGCTCCCCACGGGGGGCGAGGACAGATACGCAGTATTTT
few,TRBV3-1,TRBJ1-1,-,CASSHSRAEAFF,TGTGCCAGCAGCCATTCCCGCGCTGAAGCTTTCTTT
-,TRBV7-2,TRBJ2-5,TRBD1,CASSFRDRAETQYF,TGTGCCAGCAGCTTCCGGGACAGAGCAGAGACCCAGTACTTC
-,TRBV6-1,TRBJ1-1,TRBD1,CASYDLLTGSSMNTEAFF,TGTGCCAGCTACGACCTTTTGACAGGGAGCAGTATGAACACTGAAGCTTTCTTT
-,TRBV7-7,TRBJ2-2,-,CASSETGNTGELFF,TGTGCTAGCAGCGAGACAGGGAACACCGGGGAGCTGTTTTTT
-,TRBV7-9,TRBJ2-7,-,CASSLVGSDNEQYF,TGTGCCAGCAGCTTAGTTGGAAGTGACAATGAGCAGTACTTC
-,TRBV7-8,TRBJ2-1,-,CASSLVGDPQFF,TGTGCCAGCAGCTTAGTAGGGGATCCTCAGTTCTTC
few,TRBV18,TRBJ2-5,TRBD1,CASSPRTGRQSSETQYF,TGTGCCAGCTCACCGCGGACAGGGAGGCAGAGTTCGGAGACCCAGTACTTC
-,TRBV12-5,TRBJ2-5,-,CASGSQVDEQYF,TGTGCTAGTGGTTCCCAGGTGGATGAGCAGTACTTC
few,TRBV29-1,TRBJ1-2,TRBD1,CSVDRGLDYGYTF,TGCAGCGTGGACAGGGGGCTGGACTATGGCTACACCTTC
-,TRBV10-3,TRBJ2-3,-,CATGPGDTDTQYF,TGTGCCACCGGGCCAGGAGACACAGATACGCAGTATTTT
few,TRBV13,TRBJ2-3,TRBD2,CASSSRAGDLGTQYF,TGTGCCAGCAGCTCGAGGGCGGGGGATTTGGGTACGCAGTATTTT
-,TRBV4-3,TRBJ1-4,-,CASSPGFGNEKLFF,TGCGCCAGCAGCCCCGGTTTTGGTAATGAAAAACTGTTTTTT
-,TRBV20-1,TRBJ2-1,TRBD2,CSAQLAGVRGEQFF,TGCAGTGCTCAACTAGCGGGGGTGCGGGGTGAGCAGTTCTTC
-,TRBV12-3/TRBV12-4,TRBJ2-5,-,CASSLRTDGNEQYF,TGTGCCAGCAGTTTGAGGACAGACGGCAATGAGCAGTACTTC
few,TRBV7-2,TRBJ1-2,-,CASSPSLAHYTF,TGTGCCAGCAGCCCTAGTTTAGCACACTACACCTTC
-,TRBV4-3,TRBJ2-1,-,CASSQARGPWNEQFF,TGCGCCAGCAGCCAGGCACGTGGGCCTTGGAATGAGCAGTTCTTC
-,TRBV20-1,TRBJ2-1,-,CSAKEVGRQETQFF,TGCAGCGCAAAAGAAGTCGGCAGGCAAGAGACCCAGTTCTTC
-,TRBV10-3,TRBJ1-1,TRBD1,CAISEPAGQDTEAFF,TGTGCCATCAGTGAGCCCGCGGGACAGGACACTGAAGCTTTCTTT
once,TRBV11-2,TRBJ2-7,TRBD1,CASSWWGQGHSYEQYF,TGTGCCAGCAGCTGGTGGGGACAGGGGCACTCCTACGAGCAGTACTTC
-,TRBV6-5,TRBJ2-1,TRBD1,CASSYSTGSEQFF,TGTGCCAGCAGTTACTCGACAGGGAGTGAGCAGTTCTTC
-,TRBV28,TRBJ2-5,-,CASSNPGRSPPRTQYF,TGTGCCAGCAGCAATCCGGGGAGGTCCCCCCCGAGGACCCAGTACTTC
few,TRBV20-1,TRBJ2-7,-,CSASGFGGTYEQYF,TGCAGTGCTAGCGGTTTCGGGGGTACCTACGAGCAGTACTTC
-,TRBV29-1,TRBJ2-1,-,CSVDGVNEQFF,TGCAGCGTCGACGGCGTCAATGAGCAGTTCTTC
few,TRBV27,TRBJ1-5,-,CASSTHNQPQHF,TGTGCCAGCAGTACTCACAATCAGCCCCAGCATTTT
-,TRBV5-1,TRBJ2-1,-,CASLGGGPNNEQFF,TGCGCCAGTCTAGGTGGGGGGCCCAACAATGAGCAGTTCTTC
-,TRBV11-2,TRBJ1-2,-,CASSVLGGQGYTF,TGTGCCAGCAGCGTACTAGGGGGACAAGGCTACACCTTC
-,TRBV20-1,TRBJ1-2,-,CSARVGGKGYTF,TGCAGTGCTAGAGTGGGGGGAAAGGGCTACACCTTC
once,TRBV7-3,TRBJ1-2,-,CASSVTAGARGYTF,TGTGCCAGCAGCGTAACCGCAGGGGCTCGTGGCTACACCTTC
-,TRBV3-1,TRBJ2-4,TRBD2,CASSLVSGAREQYF,TGTGCCAGCAGCCTAGTCTCGGGAGCGCGGGAGCAGTACTTC
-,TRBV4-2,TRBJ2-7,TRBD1,CASSQVAQGVGEQYF,TGTGCCAGCAGCCAAGTCGCACAGGGGGTCGGCGAGCAGTACTTC
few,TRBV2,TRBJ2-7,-,CASSRNRDTYEQYF,TGTGCCAGCAGCCGAAACAGGGACACCTACGAGCAGTACTTC
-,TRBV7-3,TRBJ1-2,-,CASSQTAGTNYGYTF,TGTGCCAGCAGCCAGACGGCCGGCACTAACTATGGCTACACCTTC
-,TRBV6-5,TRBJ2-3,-,CASSYNSQDTQYF,TGTGCCAGCAGTTACAATAGCCAAGATACGCAGTATTTT
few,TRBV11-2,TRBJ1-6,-,CATKRSSYNSPLHF,TGTGCCACCAAAAGAAGCTCCTATAATTCACCCCTCCACTTT
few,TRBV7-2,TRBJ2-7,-,CASSKVGYEQYF,TGTGCCAGCAGCAAGGTGGGATACGAGCAGTACTTC
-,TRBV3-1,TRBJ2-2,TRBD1,CASTPFSGTGPGELFF,TGTGCCAGCACGCCCTTTTCCGGGACAGGGCCCGGGGAGCTGTTTTTT
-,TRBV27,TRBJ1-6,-,CASSFLGPLNSPLHF,TGTGCCAGCAGTTTTTTGGGGCCGCTAAATTCACCCCTCCACTTT
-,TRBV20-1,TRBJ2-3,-,CSARDPPRFSTGTPFTDTQYF,TGCAGTGCTAGAGATCCCCCTAGGTTTTCTACCGGGACTCCATTCACAGATACGCAGTATTTT
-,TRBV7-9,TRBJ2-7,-,CASSSLRVEGLTYEQYF,TGTGCCAGCAGCTCCCTAAGGGTGGAGGGCCTCACCTACGAGCAGTACTTC
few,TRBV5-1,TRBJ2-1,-,CASSVSVEQFF,TGCGCCAGCAGCGTATCGGTTGAGCAGTTCTTC
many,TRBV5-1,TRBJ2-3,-,CASSLVRTDTQYF,TGTGCCAGCAGCTTAGTTCGCACAGATACGCAGTATTTT
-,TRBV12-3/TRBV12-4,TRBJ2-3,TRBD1,CASRYGQGALPTDSQYF,TGTGCCAGCAGATACGGACAGGGGGCTCTTCCTACAGATTCGCAGTATTTT
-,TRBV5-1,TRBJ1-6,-,CASSRTKGDLNSPLHF,TGCGCCAGCAGCCGAACCAAAGGCGACCTTAATTCACCCCTCCACTTT
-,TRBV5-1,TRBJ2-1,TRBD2,CASSYRLGGGEQFF,TGCGCCAGCAGCTACCGACTTGGCGGGGGAGAGCAGTTCTTC
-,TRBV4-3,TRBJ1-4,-,CASSQDPGRATRNEKLFF,TGCGCCAGCAGCCAAGATCCGGGCAGGGCTACAAGAAATGAAAAACTGTTTTTT